This is a list of T cell receptor beta chains from one sample in a study of response to subunit inactivated influenza vaccine. TCRdb analysed the RT-PCR reads with MiXCR anew, one entry per CDR3 protein. The data hold roughly 780,000 distinct CDR3 sequences, with about 18% observed a single time. The specimen comprised PBMCs from blood, sampled 4 to 6 days after vaccination. The source is a man aged 50 to 59 who received an inactivated influenza vaccine. CDR3s include the opening cysteine and the closing phenylalanine or tryptophan. Fields, in order: clone size, V gene, J gene, D gene, CDR3 protein, CDR3 DNA. The D gene is left open where the match is weak. The size entry is marked missing in some rows and otherwise reads once, few, many or a size class.

.	TRBV29-1	TRBJ2-5	.	CSVATGSQETQYF	TGCAGCGTGGCCACGGGGTCTCAAGAGACCCAGTACTTC
few	TRBV6-2/TRBV6-3	TRBJ2-7	TRBD2	CASSKLAGGSYEQYF	TGTGCCAGCAGTAAACTAGCGGGGGGCTCCTACGAGCAGTACTTC
.	TRBV20-1	TRBJ2-1	.	CSASGRVWEQFF	TGCAGTGCTAGTGGCAGGGTATGGGAGCAGTTCTTC
few	TRBV20-1	TRBJ2-5	.	CSAPLVTQYF	TGCAGTGCCCCCCTCGTGACCCAGTACTTC
.	TRBV5-1	TRBJ2-1	.	CASSGWGGQAEQFF	TGCGCCAGCAGCGGGTGGGGAGGCCAAGCTGAGCAGTTCTTC
many	TRBV4-3	TRBJ2-3	TRBD1	CASSQDSGQGITQYF	TGCGCCAGCAGCCAAGATTCCGGACAGGGTATAACGCAGTATTTT
many	TRBV29-1	TRBJ2-1	TRBD2	CSVEVFGREPSYNEQFF	TGCAGCGTTGAAGTCTTTGGGAGGGAGCCTTCCTACAATGAGCAGTTCTTC
.	TRBV20-1	TRBJ2-1	TRBD2	CSARPGLAGGRRYNEQFF	TGCAGTGCTCGTCCGGGACTAGCGGGAGGGAGAAGGTACAATGAGCAGTTCTTC
few	TRBV20-1	TRBJ2-7	TRBD2	CSARRKGLAGLYEQHF	TGCAGTGCTAGACGGAAGGGACTAGCGGGGCTATACGAGCAGCACTTC
.	TRBV9	TRBJ2-3	TRBD2	CASSVGGGDGRLAGITDTQYF	TGTGCCAGCAGCGTAGGAGGCGGAGACGGACGACTAGCTGGGATCACAGATACGCAGTATTTT
few	TRBV6-5	TRBJ1-2	.	CASSSPGGGYTF	TGTGCCAGCAGTAGTCCCGGGGGTGGCTACACCTTC
.	TRBV10-3	TRBJ2-5	TRBD1	CAISVGTGWTEETQYF	TGTGCCATCAGCGTTGGGACAGGGTGGACTGAAGAGACCCAGTACTTC
many	TRBV20-1	TRBJ1-1	.	CSARKDSVNTEAFF	TGCAGTGCCAGGAAGGACAGTGTAAACACTGAAGCTTTCTTT
.	TRBV9	TRBJ2-1	.	CASPWGGRTYNEQFF	TGTGCCAGCCCATGGGGGGGGCGCACCTACAATGAGCAGTTCTTC
.	TRBV12-3/TRBV12-4	TRBJ2-3	.	CASSRFGPPRTNTQYF	TGTGCCAGCAGCCGATTTGGGCCACCCCGCACCAATACGCAGTATTTT
few	TRBV20-1	TRBJ2-3	.	CSASVRRGSTDTQYF	TGCAGTGCTAGTGTCCGCAGGGGTAGCACAGATACGCAGTATTTT
few	TRBV4-2	TRBJ2-7	.	CASSQEWAGSYEQYF	TGTGCCAGCAGCCAAGAGTGGGCGGGCAGCTACGAGCAGTACTTC
many	TRBV28	TRBJ1-5	.	CASSLRDILRQPQHF	TGTGCCAGCAGTCTCCGGGACATCCTCCGGCAGCCCCAGCATTTT
.	TRBV7-9	TRBJ2-1	.	CASSLPGASYNEQFF	TGTGCCAGCAGCTTACCCGGGGCCTCCTACAATGAGCAGTTCTTC
few	TRBV4-2	TRBJ2-7	.	CASSQEAGTFPYEQYF	TGTGCCAGCAGCCAAGAGGCCGGGACATTTCCCTACGAGCAGTACTTC
.	TRBV10-3	TRBJ2-1	.	CAISGGGGPSNEQFF	TGTGCCATCAGTGGAGGCGGGGGCCCATCTAATGAGCAGTTCTTC
few	TRBV12-3/TRBV12-4	TRBJ1-1	.	CASRILARGSNTEAFF	TGTGCCAGCCGAATCTTAGCGAGGGGGTCGAACACTGAAGCTTTCTTT
.	TRBV2	TRBJ2-5	.	CASTGLAGETQYF	TGTGCCAGCACTGGCCTAGCCGGGGAGACCCAGTACTTC
few	TRBV29-1	TRBJ2-7	TRBD1	CSVSHGTASYEQYF	TGCAGCGTGAGCCACGGGACAGCATCCTACGAGCAGTACTTC
few	TRBV6-5	TRBJ1-1	TRBD1	CASSFGQGHTEAFF	TGTGCCAGCAGTTTTGGACAGGGGCACACTGAAGCTTTCTTT
.	TRBV7-2	TRBJ1-6	.	CASSSGRNRIHF	TGTGCCAGCAGCTCCGGACGGAACCGGATCCACTTT
.	TRBV28	TRBJ2-1	.	CASSFRQDNEQFF	TGTGCCAGCAGTTTCAGACAGGACAATGAGCAGTTCTTC
few	TRBV4-3	TRBJ2-3	.	CASSQKERAGPSTDTQYF	TGCGCCAGCAGCCAAAAGGAGCGCGCGGGACCTAGCACAGATACGCAGTATTTT
few	TRBV2	TRBJ2-1	TRBD2	CASSPRETTGGNEQFF	TGTGCCAGCAGCCCAAGGGAGACAACGGGGGGTAATGAGCAGTTCTTC
.	TRBV5-1	TRBJ2-2	TRBD2	CASSLGGRRDTGELFF	TGCGCCAGCAGCTTGGGCGGGAGAAGGGACACCGGGGAGCTGTTTTTT
few	TRBV21-1	TRBJ2-3	.	CARAPPQGNRGLDTQYF	TGTGCCAGAGCTCCTCCCCAGGGCAACCGCGGTTTGGATACGCAGTATTTT
.	TRBV28	TRBJ2-7	.	CASSGGDYEQYF	TGTGCCAGCAGTGGTGGGGACTACGAGCAGTACTTC
few	TRBV12-3/TRBV12-4	TRBJ2-5	TRBD1	CASRGQMETQYF	TGTGCCAGCAGGGGACAGATGGAGACCCAGTACTTC
.	TRBV6-2/TRBV6-3	TRBJ2-5	TRBD1	CASSPQQGIQETQYF	TGTGCCAGCAGTCCCCAACAGGGGATTCAAGAGACCCAGTACTTC
.	TRBV20-1	TRBJ2-3	.	CSAAGHSTDTQYF	TGCAGTGCGGCGGGACACAGCACAGATACGCAGTATTTT
many	TRBV28	TRBJ2-7	.	CASSTPSGFSSYEQYF	TGTGCCAGCAGTACCCCCAGCGGTTTTAGCTCCTACGAGCAGTACTTC
few	TRBV10-2	TRBJ1-1	.	CASSVAENTEAFF	TGCGCCAGCAGTGTCGCGGAGAACACTGAAGCTTTCTTT
few	TRBV7-9	TRBJ1-2	.	CASSFEGHYGYTF	TGTGCCAGCAGCTTTGAGGGGCACTATGGCTACACCTTC
few	TRBV6-2/TRBV6-3	TRBJ2-1	TRBD2	CASSLRTSGLYNEQFF	TGTGCCAGCAGCCTCCGGACTAGCGGGCTATACAATGAGCAGTTCTTC
.	TRBV6-5	TRBJ2-3	TRBD2	CASSYSASGRPDTQYF	TGTGCCAGCAGTTACTCGGCTAGCGGGAGGCCAGATACGCAGTATTTT